The rows below give T cell receptor beta chains drawn from one sample of a study of spatial heterogeneity in lung cancer. TCRdb analysed the 5' RACE reads with MiXCR anew, one entry per CDR3 protein. The sample includes around 13,000 distinct CDR3 sequences, under 6% of them seen just once. The material was lung tumor tissue, obtained at surgery. All receptors derive from a male donor with early-stage non-small cell lung cancer. The conserved cysteine and the conserved F or W are not part of the CDR3 here. Fields, in order: V gene, clone size, D gene, J gene, CDR3 protein. The D gene is left open where the match is weak. The listing skips clone size in some rows; elsewhere it reads once, few, many or a size class.

TRBV20-1	many	NA	TRBJ1-2	SAREGGRDGYT
TRBV4-2	medium-sized	TRBD1	TRBJ1-4	ASSQDIRSNVGQGAKLF
TRBV7-6	NA	NA	TRBJ2-7	ASSSAPRGSYEQY
TRBV5-1	many	NA	TRBJ2-7	ASSLEGGAYNEQY
TRBV10-3	many	NA	TRBJ1-4	AISGSAGDNEKLF
TRBV24-1	few	TRBD2	TRBJ2-1	ATSFTSGGPHEQF
TRBV29-1	medium-sized	NA	TRBJ2-1	SGAIRVGWYNEQF
TRBV5-1	many	NA	TRBJ2-7	ASSQNLYEQY
TRBV5-5	many	NA	TRBJ1-6	ASSLVTGGYSPLH
TRBV6-1	few	TRBD1	TRBJ1-5	ATSWGVGQGGQPQH
TRBV27	many	NA	TRBJ1-4	ASARGVGNEKLF
TRBV10-3	many	NA	TRBJ1-3	AISEGRVSSGNTIY
TRBV7-2	NA	NA	TRBJ1-2	ASSFFQQGYT
TRBV6-5	many	NA	TRBJ2-3	ASSYSINSDTQY
TRBV28	many	TRBD1	TRBJ2-5	ASSTPGTGAETQY
TRBV11-2	many	TRBD2	TRBJ2-7	ASSLPSGLAGGLYSYEQY
TRBV5-1	many	NA	TRBJ2-3	ASSPPGTDTQY
TRBV13	NA	NA	TRBJ2-5	ASSGPLGVQETQY
TRBV20-1	many	NA	TRBJ2-1	SARLSLNNEQF
TRBV6-2/TRBV6-3	many	TRBD1	TRBJ2-7	ASASGTGRNEQY
TRBV20-1	many	TRBD2	TRBJ2-4	SARPLAGGPKNIQY
TRBV4-2	many	TRBD1	TRBJ2-7	ASSRTGSGEQY
TRBV29-1	many	NA	TRBJ2-5	SVDRRVGQETQY
TRBV14	many	NA	TRBJ1-1	ASSQVTEAF
TRBV7-8	many	NA	TRBJ1-5	ASSLARAIGQPQH
TRBV6-2/TRBV6-3	many	NA	TRBJ1-5	AKRHLNQPQH
TRBV20-1	many	NA	TRBJ2-2	SARSGLSTGELF